These 22 T cell receptor beta chains originate from one sample sequenced in a study of Graves' ophthalmopathy and Graves' hyperthyroidism. As the template, RNA transcripts were used to amplify TCR beta CDR3 regions. Second-round multiplex PCR came after first-round RT-PCR with HTBI primers. TCRdb passed the multiplex PCR reads through MiXCR, listing each CDR3 protein once. The sample lists hundreds of thousands of distinct CDR3 sequences; 22% were seen once. Sequenced material: peripheral blood. The receptors were gathered from a woman under 30 with stable Graves' hyperthyroidism. Some clones in this sample may be carry-over from other donors' samples.

The sample holds many counts of this clonotype. The chain recombines TRBV3-1 with TRBJ2-5, with 10 bases aligning to TRBD2. After removal of 4 bases from V and 5 bases from J, the junction contained 10 bases not matched to a gene. Germline assignment: CDR1 LGHDT and CDR2 YNNKEL (reference sequence). The CDR3 loop spans 16 amino acids. The CDR3 region is CASSLRTSGGKETQYF. The CDR3 nucleotides read TGTGCCAGCAGCCTCAGGACTAGCGGAGGGAAGGAGACCCAGTACTTC.

The J gene is TRBJ2-5, the V gene TRBV6-1; the D gene is possibly TRBD2 (5 bases). The CDR3 sequence is 13 residues long. Germline CDR1 is MNHNS and CDR2 is SASEGT. The V end was cut by 5 bases, the J end by 5 bases, with 12 bases between. This chain's CDR3 is CASSPEVDETQYF. DNA for the CDR3: TGTGCCAGCAGTCCGGAGGTAGATGAGACCCAGTACTTC.

This clonotype was seen at least ten times. The chain has TRBV20-1 and TRBJ1-2, with D possibly TRBD1 on 6 matching bases. This CDR3 has 12 amino acids. CDR1 is DFQATT, CDR2 SNEGSKA, per germline (reference sequence). V was pared by 7 bases and J by 3 bases, with 12 bases between. Here the CDR3 reads CSGPEGDYGYTF. CDR3 sequence (DNA): TGCAGTGGGCCCGAGGGGGACTATGGCTACACCTTC.

This clonotype was detected many times. CDR3 DNA sequence: TGTGCCAGCAGCATCCCTCGGGACGCCTCCTACGAGCAGTACTTC. It specifies CASSIPRDASYEQYF. The rearrangement uses TRBV7-6 and TRBJ2-7; the D call may be TRBD1 or TRBD2 (5 bases each). The CDR3 extends over 15 amino acids. V was shortened by 5 bases and J by 0 bases, with 14 bases between the two germline ends. Per germline, CDR1 SGHVS and CDR2 FNYEAQ. The full variable domain, its missing parts supplied by reference TRBV7-6 and TRBJ2-7, is GAGVSQSPRYKVTKRGQDVALRCDPISGHVSLYWYRQALGQGPEFLTYFNYEAQQDKSGLPNDRFSAERPEGSISTLTIQRTEQRDSAMYRCASSIPRDASYEQYFGPGTRLTVT.

The chain recombines TRBV6-1 with TRBJ2-5, with a weak D call TRBD2 (6 bases). The CDR3 is 15 residues long. The ends were cut back, 4 bases at V and 2 bases at J, with 14 bases in the middle. Germline CDR1 MNHNS, CDR2 SASEGT. In DNA form, the CDR3 reads TGTGCCAGCAGTGGGGCCCGACTAGGACAAGAGACCCAGTACTTC. It is translated as CASSGARLGQETQYF.

V usage is TRBV20-1 and J usage is TRBJ2-5; D ambiguous. Germline values: CDR1 DFQATT, CDR2 SNEGSKA (reference sequence). The length of the CDR3 is 12 residues. Trimming took 3 bases from V and 2 from J, leaving 7 bases between them. The CDR3 here is CSASLGQETQYF. For the CDR3, the DNA is TGCAGTGCTAGTTTGGGGCAAGAGACCCAGTACTTC.

The V and J genes are TRBV6-2 or TRBV6-3 and TRBJ1-5; weak D call: TRBD1 (6 bases). The V gene's germline CDR1 is MNHEY and CDR2 SVGEGT. CDR3 length: 14 amino acids. V was pared by 5 bases and J by 5 bases, with 13 bases between. CDR3 sequence reads: CASSPTGRYQPQHF. The CDR3, as DNA: TGTGCCAGCAGTCCGACAGGCCGCTATCAGCCCCAGCATTTT.

This clonotype was counted at least ten times. This chain uses TRBV28 with TRBJ1-5, with 7 bases lining up with TRBD1. V trimming: 2 bases; J trimming: 8 bases; junction bases outside the gene matches: 9. From germline, CDR1 is MDHEN and CDR2 SYDVKM. The CDR3 has 15 residues. The CDR3 DNA is TGTGCCAGCAGTTTACTCGGACAGGTGGGTAAGCCCCAGCATTTT. This gives the protein CASSLLGQVGKPQHF.

This clonotype was seen repeatedly, ten times or more. The V and J genes are TRBV7-9 and TRBJ1-6, with TRBD1 matching 12 bases. V trimming: 5 bases; J trimming: 8 bases; junction bases outside the gene matches: 10. Germline CDR1 SEHNR, CDR2 FQNEAQ (reference sequence). The length of the CDR3 is 17 residues. CDR3 in DNA: TGTGCCAGCAGCCGGACCGGGACAGGGGGCGCGGATTCACCCCTCCACTTT. The encoded protein is CASSRTGTGGADSPLHF.

In this sample, this clonotype turned up many times. DNA of the CDR3: TGTGCCACCAGCAGAGATCGGGAGGCGGGCGAGCAGTACTTC. Translated: CATSRDREAGEQYF. The J gene is TRBJ2-7, the V gene TRBV15; 7 nucleotides agree with TRBD2. V dropped 0 bases and J dropped 6; count of bases not matched to a gene: 5. The CDR3 consists of 14 residues. Germline CDR1 reads LNHNV; CDR2 reads YYDKDF (reference sequence). The full variable domain, rest sourced from reference TRBV15 and TRBJ2-7, is DAMVIQNPRYQVTQFGKPVTLSCSQTLNHNVMYWYQQKSSQAPKLLFHYYDKDFNNEADTPDNFQSRRPNTSFCFLDIRSPGLGDTAMYLCATSRDREAGEQYFGPGTRLTVT.

This clonotype appeared many times. The CDR3 DNA sequence: TGTGCCAGCAGTCCCCAACAATATAACACTGAAGCTTTCTTT. Translation: CASSPQQYNTEAFF. The chain has TRBV12-3 or TRBV12-4 and TRBJ1-1; D ambiguous. The CDR3 sequence is 14 residues long. The V and J ends lost 5 bases and 2 bases respectively, with 12 bases between them.

This clonotype was seen only once. This chain links TRBV6-5 with TRBJ2-7; 9 nucleotides line up with TRBD2. Germline lookup yields CDR1 MNHEY and CDR2 SVGAGI. V dropped 5 bases and J dropped 2; count of bases not matched to a gene: 10. CDR3 size: 16 residues. CDR3 DNA: TGTGCCAGCAGTCACACGTTAAGCGGGGGGCCCTACGAGCAGTACTTC. Translation: CASSHTLSGGPYEQYF.

This clonotype was observed many times. This chain connects TRBV15 to TRBJ1-3, with D possibly being TRBD1 (6 bases). CDR3 size: 15 residues. Trimming took off 4 bases at V and 0 bases at J, with 10 bases between the two ends. CDR1 is LNHNV and CDR2 is YYDKDF in the germline V gene (reference sequence). CDR3 sequence reads: CATSKDRSSGNTIYF. CDR3 DNA: TGTGCCACCAGCAAAGACAGGAGCTCTGGAAACACCATATATTTT.

Of note for this clonotype: One junction end does not reproduce the germline sequence, and a read error may be involved. V gene TRBV12-3 or TRBV12-4 combines with J gene TRBJ2-4, with 7 bases aligning to TRBD1. The CDR3 totals 15 residues. The DNA for the CDR3 is TGTGCCAGCACCCTCACCAGGGACAGCAAAAACATTAAGTACTTC. Protein product: CASTLTRDSKNIKYF.

The chain employs TRBV28 and TRBJ1-2; 7 bases are shared with TRBD1. This CDR3 contains 13 residues. The junction had 8 bases not matched to a gene; V was cut back by 6 bases and J by 7 bases. Germline-derived CDR1 and CDR2 are MDHEN and SYDVKM. The CDR3, as DNA: TGTGCCAGCAGGCCACACAGGGGCGGTGGCTACACCTTC. Amino acids: CASRPHRGGGYTF.

This clonotype was observed a single time. Since a much larger clone is just one base distant, this may be a read error. The J gene is TRBJ1-5, the V gene TRBV24-1; TRBD1 might be the D (6 bases). This CDR3 spans 13 amino acids. Germline V gene lookup returns CDR1 KGHDR and CDR2 SFDVKD. Between the trimmed V and J ends, which lost 5 bases and 6 bases, there was a span of 10 bases. Here the CDR3 reads CATSGGGRQPQHF. CDR3 DNA sequence: TGTGCCACCAGTGGGGGGGGGCGTCAGCCCCAGCATTTT.

This clonotype came up many times. This chain connects TRBV12-3 or TRBV12-4 to TRBJ2-2; D ambiguous. The length of the CDR3 is 12 residues. The ends were cut back, 2 bases at V and 6 bases at J, with 4 bases in the middle. CDR3 coding DNA: TGTGCCAGCAGTTTAATCCCCGGGGAGCTGTTTTTT. The encoded protein is CASSLIPGELFF.

This clonotype was observed many times. The chain carries TRBV6-5 and TRBJ2-2; 11 nucleotides align to TRBD2. The germline V gene encodes CDR1 MNHEY and CDR2 SVGAGI. The CDR3 totals 12 residues. V lost 7 bases to trimming and J lost 8 bases; unmatched junction nucleotides: 0. The CDR3 nucleotides are TGTGCCAGCACTAGCGGGAGGGGGGAGCTGTTTTTT. Translated: CASTSGRGELFF.

The V and J genes are TRBV30 and TRBJ1-1; 8 bases match TRBD1. The J segment lost 4 bases and the V segment lost 2 bases, leaving 12 bases of the junction unmatched. The CDR3 extends over 16 amino acids. Germline V gene lookup returns CDR1 GTSNPN and CDR2 SVGIG (reference sequence). The chain's CDR3 is CAWSTPWTGLGTEAFF. The CDR3 DNA sequence: TGTGCCTGGAGTACTCCCTGGACAGGGCTGGGCACTGAAGCTTTCTTT.

This clonotype was found many times. The rearrangement joins TRBV11-2 to TRBJ2-7, with TRBD2 as a possible D gene (6 bases). Germline CDR1 SGHAT, CDR2 FQNNGV. Deletions cut 5 bases from V and 3 bases from J, with 17 bases between. The CDR3 covers 15 residues. The CDR3, as DNA: TGTGCCAGCAGCCCGAAGGGACTGAAGAACTACGAGCAGTACTTC. It specifies CASSPKGLKNYEQYF.

This clonotype was counted many times. The CDR3: CASRSEGTEAFF. The CDR3, as DNA: TGTGCCAGCAGATCCGAGGGGACTGAAGCTTTCTTT. The chain combines TRBV11-1 with TRBJ1-1, with D possibly TRBD1 on 5 matching bases. The CDR3 spans 12 residues. CDR1 and CDR2 from the germline V gene are SGHAT and FQDESV (reference sequence). V dropped 6 bases and J dropped 5 bases, with 10 bases sitting between them.

There are a few counts of this clonotype. The J gene is TRBJ1-2, the V gene TRBV20-1, with D unresolved. The CDR3 spans 12 residues. Germline CDR1 is DFQATT and CDR2 is SNEGSKA (reference sequence). With 6 bases removed from V and 3 bases from J, the gap between germline ends came to 11 bases. This CDR3 is CSATQGHYGYTF. The CDR3 bases are TGCAGTGCCACTCAAGGACACTATGGCTACACCTTC.